Each of the 22 T cell receptor beta chains below was sequenced from the same sample in a study of blood T cell repertoires in COVID-19. Repertoires were generated with immunoSEQ multiplex PCR, while TCRdb's copy carries only in-frame clones and drops some. The table lists roughly 280,000 clones, around 90% of them singletons. Sequenced input: PBMCs or T cells enriched from blood (not recorded which). These receptors all stem from a man aged 35 to 55 who had been exposed to COVID-19.

V usage is TRBV19 and J usage is TRBJ2-2; D gene uncertain. Per germline, CDR1 LNHDA and CDR2 SQIVND (reference sequence). V dropped 6 bases and J dropped 7 bases, with 9 bases sitting between them. The CDR3 is 12 residues long. CDR3 DNA sequence: TGTGCCAGTAGGAGCTATAGCGGGGAGCTGTTTTTT. Protein: CASRSYSGELFF.

J is TRBJ2-1 and V is TRBV7-8; 7 bases fit TRBD2. The CDR3 consists of 16 residues. Germline CDR1 reads SGHVS; CDR2 reads FQNEAQ. The trim removed 2 bases at V and 2 bases at J, leaving 6 bases unmatched. CDR3 residues: CASSLPTSRTYNEQFF. The CDR3 DNA is TGTGCCAGCAGCTTACCGACTAGCAGGACCTACAATGAGCAGTTCTTC.

The V call is TRBV5-6, the J call TRBJ2-2, with D unclear. The CDR3 is 15 amino acids. CDR1 SGHDT and CDR2 YYEEEE come from the germline V gene. Deletions cut 0 bases from V and 7 bases from J, with 13 bases between. This chain's CDR3 is CASSLDSYRGGELFF. CDR3 nucleotides: TGTGCCAGCAGCTTGGATTCATACCGCGGCGGGGAGCTGTTTTTT. Full variable domain (outside the CDR3, taken from reference TRBV5-6 and TRBJ2-2): DAGVTQSPTHLIKTRGQQVTLRCSPKSGHDTVSWYQQALGQGPQFIFQYYEEEERQRGNFPDRFSGHQFPNYSSELNVNALLLGDSALYLCASSLDSYRGGELFFGEGSRLTVL.

V usage is TRBV14 and J usage is TRBJ2-4; no clear D gene. Germline V CDR1 and CDR2: SGHDN, FVKESK. The CDR3 is 11 residues long. The ends were cut back, 3 bases at V and 9 bases at J, with 6 bases in the middle. The CDR3, as DNA: TGTGCCAGCAGCCAGGCTAGCATTCAGTACTTC. This gives the protein CASSQASIQYF.

This chain connects TRBV29-1 to TRBJ2-1, with 8 bases matching TRBD1. V lost 3 bases, J lost 1 base, and 8 bases stayed unmatched. The CDR3 contains 16 residues. Germline assignment: CDR1 SQVTM and CDR2 ANQGSEA. The CDR3 nucleotides are TGCAGCGTTGAGGAGACAGGGGAATGGTCCTACAATGAGCAGTTCTTC. Protein product: CSVEETGEWSYNEQFF.

The chain combines TRBV5-4 with TRBJ2-2, with 8 positions matching TRBD1. J lost 5 bases, V lost 10 bases, and 4 bases had no gene match. CDR3 length: 12 residues. Germline CDR1 is SGHNT and CDR2 is YYREEE (reference sequence). CDR3 region: CAGDRGTGELFF. The CDR3 bases are TGTGCCGGAGACAGGGGAACCGGGGAGCTGTTTTTT. The entire variable domain, with the rest obtained from reference TRBV5-4 and TRBJ2-2, is as follows: ETGVTQSPTHLIKTRGQQVTLRCSSQSGHNTVSWYQQALGQGPQFIFQYYREEENGRGNFPPRFSGLQFPNYSSELNVNALELDDSALYLCAGDRGTGELFFGEGSRLTVL.

The chain combines TRBV24-1 with TRBJ2-2; D might be TRBD1 (6 bases). Between the trimmed V and J ends, which lost 6 bases and 4 bases, there was a span of 17 bases. The CDR3 contains 16 residues. CDR1 is KGHDR, CDR2 SFDVKD, per germline. The CDR3 coding sequence is TGTGCCACCAGTATTTCTATAACAGGGAGCACCGGGGAGCTGTTTTTT. Translated: CATSISITGSTGELFF.

The chain joins TRBV19 to TRBJ1-5; 10 bases match TRBD1. The CDR3 contains 17 residues. Germline V gives CDR1 LNHDA, CDR2 SQIVND (reference sequence). Germline trimming cut 4 bases from V and 4 bases from J; bases unmatched to any gene: 10. Written as DNA, the CDR3 is TGTGCCAGTAGTAATCCGGGACAGGGGCAGCTGAATCAGCCCCAGCATTTT. As protein: CASSNPGQGQLNQPQHF.

V is TRBV5-1 and J is TRBJ2-1, with TRBD2 matching over 16 bases. CDR1 and CDR2 (germline): SGHRS, YFSETQ. Unmatched junction bases numbered 9, after V lost 4 bases and J lost 5 bases. This CDR3 has 18 residues. CDR3: CASSGGTSGRALDNEQFF. DNA for the CDR3: TGCGCCAGCAGCGGCGGGACTAGCGGGAGGGCCCTAGACAATGAGCAGTTCTTC. The full variable domain, in which reference TRBV5-1 and TRBJ2-1 provide the parts outside the CDR3, is KAGVTQTPRYLIKTRGQQVTLSCSPISGHRSVSWYQQTPGQGLQFLFEYFSETQRNKGNFPGRFSGRQFSNSRSEMNVSTLELGDSALYLCASSGGTSGRALDNEQFFGPGTRLTVL.

The chain joins TRBV19 to TRBJ1-1; 9 bases are a match to TRBD1. Germline V CDR1 and CDR2: LNHDA, SQIVND (reference sequence). Losses at the gene ends were 4 bases for V and 3 bases for J; bases not matched to a gene: 6. The CDR3 spans 15 residues. The CDR3 region is CASSRDRAGDTEAFF. CDR3 DNA sequence: TGTGCCAGTAGTAGGGACAGGGCAGGGGACACTGAAGCTTTCTTT.

Only one count was recorded for this clone. The rearrangement joins TRBV5-1 to TRBJ1-5, with 8 positions matching TRBD1. Trimming took 5 bases from V and 3 from J; bases not matched to a gene: 7. This CDR3 is built from 15 residues. CDR1 and CDR2 (germline): SGHRS, YFSETQ. DNA of the CDR3: TGCGCCAGCAGTCCCGGGACAGGTTTCAATCAGCCCCAGCATTTT. Translating it yields CASSPGTGFNQPQHF.

DNA for the CDR3: TGTGCCAGCAGGCGCGGACTAGCGGGAGTTTATGAGCAGTTCTTC. It is translated as CASRRGLAGVYEQFF. The chain is built from TRBV6-5 and TRBJ2-1, with TRBD2 matching 13 bases. V shed 6 bases, J shed 8 bases, and the junction held 7 bases outside the gene matches. This CDR3 has 15 residues. Germline V gene lookup returns CDR1 MNHEY and CDR2 SVGAGI.

This rearrangement joins TRBV15 to TRBJ1-1, with 8 bases that match TRBD1. Trimming cost V 0 bases and J 3 bases; bases outside gene matches: 9. This CDR3 is 17 amino acids long. Germline CDR1 and CDR2: LNHNV and YYDKDF (reference sequence). The CDR3 DNA follows: TGTGCCACCAGCAGAGATTATGCAGGGGGCTGGGACACTGAAGCTTTCTTT. Translating gives CATSRDYAGGWDTEAFF.

The V call is TRBV19, the J call TRBJ2-7; 8 bases map to TRBD2. The CDR3 runs to 13 residues. From germline, CDR1 is LNHDA and CDR2 SQIVND (reference sequence). V shed 5 bases, J shed 9 bases, and the junction held 9 bases outside the gene matches. CDR3 nucleotide sequence: TGTGCCAGTAGTGCGCGACTAGCGAAGGCGCAGTACTTC. This sequence encodes CASSARLAKAQYF.

J is TRBJ1-6 and V is TRBV28, with no clear D. The CDR3 runs 15 residues. V was pared by 2 bases and J by 5 bases, with 10 bases between. Looked up from germline, CDR1 is MDHEN and CDR2 is SYDVKM. The CDR3 DNA follows: TGTGCCAGCAGTTTAGGTGGAGGAGATAATTCACCCCTCCACTTT. It codes for CASSLGGGDNSPLHF.

The V and J genes are TRBV6-6 and TRBJ1-5, with D tentatively TRBD1 (6 bases). CDR1 is MNHNY, CDR2 SVGAGI, per germline (reference sequence). Trimming left V 4 bases short and J 0 bases short, with 13 bases between. This CDR3 contains 16 residues. The CDR3 is CASSSTTGYSNQPQHF. CDR3 nucleotides: TGTGCCAGCAGTTCTACGACAGGATATAGCAATCAGCCCCAGCATTTT.

This clone appeared once. The rearrangement links TRBV4-1 to TRBJ1-2; perhaps TRBD1 as D (5 bases). The V gene lost 0 bases and the J gene lost 5 bases, with 10 bases spanning the gap. This CDR3 contains 14 residues. Germline assignment: CDR1 MGHRA and CDR2 YSYEKL. CDR3 in DNA: TGCGCCAGCAGCCAAGATCGACAGTCATATGGCTACACCTTC. Amino acid sequence: CASSQDRQSYGYTF.

The chain recombines TRBV6-6 with TRBJ1-5; 8 nucleotides align to TRBD1. Germline-derived CDR1 and CDR2 are MNHNY and SVGAGI (reference sequence). V dropped 7 bases and J dropped 9; count of bases not matched to a gene: 14. The length of the CDR3 is 15 residues. CDR3 loop: CASMNQGAGTLPQHF. The CDR3 DNA reads TGTGCCAGCATGAACCAGGGGGCCGGGACTTTGCCCCAGCATTTT.

This clone was seen just once. J is TRBJ2-1 and V is TRBV5-1; TRBD2 aligns across 11 bases. Germline V gives CDR1 SGHRS, CDR2 YFSETQ. The J segment lost 7 bases and the V segment lost 5 bases, leaving 17 bases of the junction unmatched. The CDR3 sequence is 18 residues long. The CDR3 DNA reads TGCGCCAGCAGTAAGGGGACTAGCGGATCCGAGGGAGGGAATGAGCAGTTCTTC. Translating gives CASSKGTSGSEGGNEQFF.

The CDR3 here is CASSSGVLPTYEQYF. CDR3 bases: TGTGCCAGCAGCTCAGGGGTACTCCCCACCTACGAGCAGTACTTC. The chain joins TRBV28 to TRBJ2-7, with D perhaps TRBD1 (6 bases). Trimming shortened V by 6 bases and J by 2 bases, and 17 bases separated the two germline ends. This CDR3 region has 15 residues. Germline CDR1 is MDHEN and CDR2 is SYDVKM.

CDR3 loop: CASKVLGNNEKLFF. DNA of the CDR3: TGTGCCAGCAAGGTGCTAGGAAATAATGAAAAACTGTTTTTT. The J gene is TRBJ1-4, the V gene TRBV27; D not certain. The CDR3 consists of 14 residues. Germline CDR1 and CDR2: MNHEY and SMNVEV (reference sequence). V lost 7 bases and J 4 bases, leaving 13 bases between the germline ends.

The chain has TRBV21-1 and TRBJ1-2; the table's D call of TRBD1 was not tested on the DNA. TRBV21-1 is a known pseudogene. CDR3 size: 13 residues. The CDR3 here is CASSTRVLQGYTF. The CDR3 DNA follows: TGTGCCAGCAGCACCAGGGTTCTGCAAGGCTACACCTTC.